Presented here are 14 T cell receptor beta chains from one specimen sequenced in a study of cytomegalovirus exposure and HLA in healthy donors (dated by TCRdb to 2015 to 2018). The library was prepared using the immunoSEQ multiplex PCR assay. A mixture of 60 forward primers for TCR Vbeta segments and 13 reverse primers for TCR Jbeta segments was used in the multiplex PCR. The immuneACCESS repertoire file appears here via TCRdb, limited to in-frame rearrangements. These files lack a portion of the clones; in checked studies, under half of the deficit traces to unresolved V genes, and the cause of the others is not known. Counted in this sample were 120,000 to 150,000 clones; around 82% of them appeared once. The ten largest account for roughly 3.1% of the sample. Sequenced input: PBMCs. Source of these receptors: a man aged 18-30 years in good health and CMV-seropositive.

This clone was seen only once. CDR3 sequence reads: CASSSTGVTQYF. For the CDR3, the DNA is TGTGCCAGCAGTTCTACAGGGGTAACCCAGTACTTC. The chain has TRBV28 and TRBJ2-5, with 7 bases matching TRBD1. Germline V gives CDR1 MDHEN, CDR2 SYDVKM. V lost 4 bases, J lost 8 bases, and 4 bases stayed unmatched. This CDR3 contains 12 residues.

The chain is built from TRBV10-1 and TRBJ1-5; D perhaps matches TRBD1 (6 bases). The CDR3 is made up of 13 amino acids. V was pared by 4 bases and J by 4 bases, with 8 bases between. The germline V gene has CDR1 WNHNN and CDR2 SYGVQD (reference sequence). The CDR3 loop reads CASSGQANQPQHF. The CDR3 coding sequence is TGCGCCAGCAGTGGACAGGCTAATCAGCCCCAGCATTTT.

CDR3 in amino acids: CASSGKTGRREKLFF. The CDR3 DNA sequence: TGTGCCAGCAGTGGTAAGACAGGGAGAAGAGAAAAACTGTTTTTT. The chain carries TRBV6-1 and TRBJ1-4; 7 bases line up with TRBD1. The CDR3 extends over 15 amino acids. Germline CDR1 is MNHNS and CDR2 is SASEGT. The J segment lost 8 bases and the V segment lost 4 bases, leaving 10 bases of the junction unmatched.

This sequence joins TRBV5-6 and TRBJ2-1; D call uncertain. Trimming removed 1 base from V and 5 bases from J, with 10 bases in between. Germline V gene lookup returns CDR1 SGHDT and CDR2 YYEEEE. The CDR3 runs to 14 residues. The CDR3 protein is CASSLFGGNNEQFF. CDR3 sequence (DNA): TGTGCCAGCAGCTTGTTTGGCGGCAACAATGAGCAGTTCTTC.

The CDR3 nucleotides read TGTGCCAGCAGGGAAACGGGCGGGAACTCCTACGAGCAGTACTTC. It encodes CASRETGGNSYEQYF. The rearrangement links TRBV11-2 to TRBJ2-7; a weak D match, TRBD2 (6 bases). The V end was cut by 6 bases, the J end by 0 bases, with 15 bases between. Germline V gene lookup returns CDR1 SGHAT and CDR2 FQNNGV. This CDR3 spans 15 amino acids.

This clone was seen more than once but under ten times. The genes are TRBV4-2 and TRBJ2-1, with 13 positions matching TRBD2. Germline CDR1 and CDR2: LGHNA and YNFKEQ. J lost 5 bases, V lost 0 bases, and 25 bases had no gene match. CDR3 length: 24 amino acids. CDR3: CASSQDIPGTSGTPPGGRHNEQFF. The CDR3 nucleotides are TGTGCCAGCAGCCAAGATATCCCGGGGACTAGCGGGACACCTCCAGGGGGGAGACACAATGAGCAGTTCTTC.

This chain connects TRBV19 to TRBJ2-6; maybe TRBD1 (6 bases). This CDR3 region has 17 residues. V lost 5 bases and J lost 1, with 15 bases in between. The germline V gene has CDR1 LNHDA and CDR2 SQIVND (reference sequence). CDR3 region: CASSPSDRQSGANVLTF. The CDR3 coding sequence is TGTGCCAGTAGTCCCTCGGACAGACAGTCTGGGGCCAACGTCCTGACTTTC.

The rearrangement links TRBV6-6 to TRBJ2-1; no clear D gene. The V and J ends lost 7 bases and 4 bases respectively, with 5 bases between them. This CDR3 has 11 residues. Germline CDR1 reads MNHNY; CDR2 reads SVGAGI (reference sequence). The CDR3 loop reads CASIQYNEQFF. DNA for the CDR3: TGTGCCAGCATCCAGTACAATGAGCAGTTCTTC.

V gene TRBV27 combines with J gene TRBJ2-5, with 7 nucleotides matching TRBD2. With 5 bases clipped from V and 5 bases from J, the junction kept 11 bases outside the gene matches. There are 15 residues in the CDR3. CDR1 is MNHEY and CDR2 is SMNVEV in the germline V gene (reference sequence). CDR3 amino acids: CASSQSPGEGETQYF. The CDR3 nucleotides read TGTGCCAGCAGTCAATCCCCGGGGGAGGGGGAGACCCAGTACTTC.

V and J are TRBV6-5 and TRBJ1-5; D uncertain. Trimming took 6 bases from V and 2 from J, leaving 8 bases between them. Germline V lookup: CDR1 MNHEY, CDR2 SVGAGI. This CDR3 region has 13 residues. The CDR3 DNA reads as TGTGCCAGCAGGGGCGGGGGCAATCAGCCCCAGCATTTT. Amino acids: CASRGGGNQPQHF.

The sample holds one count of this clone. This chain connects TRBV29-1 to TRBJ2-2, with TRBD2 matching 7 bases. J was trimmed by 5 bases and V by 3 bases; bases with no gene match: 3. This CDR3 is built from 13 residues. CDR1 is SQVTM, CDR2 ANQGSEA, per germline. The CDR3 spells CSVDREGTGELFF. DNA of the CDR3: TGCAGCGTTGACAGGGAGGGTACCGGGGAGCTGTTTTTT.

The chain is built from TRBV5-5 and TRBJ2-7; D gene uncertain. With 0 bases removed from V and 5 bases from J, the gap between germline ends came to 12 bases. Germline-derived CDR1 and CDR2 are SGHKS and YYEKEE (reference sequence). The CDR3 is 14 amino acids. CDR3 loop: CASSLEWIGHEQYF. The DNA of the CDR3 is TGTGCCAGCAGCTTGGAATGGATTGGGCACGAGCAGTACTTC.

This rearrangement joins TRBV4-1 to TRBJ1-1, with TRBD1 as a possible D gene (5 bases). Looked up from germline, CDR1 is MGHRA and CDR2 is YSYEKL. Trimming cost V 0 bases and J 2 bases, with 10 bases left between them. There are 15 residues in the CDR3. The CDR3 DNA is TGCGCCAGCAGCCAAGATCAGGGCTATAACACTGAAGCTTTCTTT. Protein sequence: CASSQDQGYNTEAFF.

This clone was observed once. The rearrangement joins TRBV6-5 to TRBJ2-7, with a weak D call TRBD1 (6 bases). Looked up from germline, CDR1 is MNHEY and CDR2 is SVGAGI. This CDR3 has 14 residues. V dropped 2 bases and J dropped 3 bases, with 11 bases sitting between them. DNA for the CDR3: TGTGCCAGCAGTTACGGTACAGGGTTCTACGAGCAGTACTTC. It translates to CASSYGTGFYEQYF.